These T cell receptor beta chains were read from a single sample in a study of blood T cell repertoires in COVID-19. Profiled with immunoSEQ multiplex PCR; TCRdb holds only in-frame clones, not every one. The data contain roughly 240,000 clones, 86% of them singletons. Sequenced input: PBMCs or T cells enriched from blood (not recorded which). The receptors stem from a woman between 50 and 59 years old who had recovered from COVID-19. CDR3s include the opening cysteine and the closing phenylalanine or tryptophan. The D gene is left open where the match is weak. Expanded clones are given a class, and other clones once, few, many or no size at all.

CDR3 length	V gene	J gene	D gene	clone size	CDR3 protein	CDR3 DNA
11	TRBV20-1	TRBJ2-5	NA	NA	CSAAPRETQYF	TGCAGTGCCGCCCCACGGGAGACCCAGTACTTC
13	TRBV19	TRBJ1-5	TRBD1	NA	CACRDRFTQPQHF	TGTGCCTGCCGGGACAGGTTCACTCAGCCCCAGCATTTT
16	TRBV28	TRBJ1-5	NA	NA	CASSLGVAIVGQPQHF	TGTGCCAGCAGTTTGGGAGTTGCGATAGTCGGTCAGCCCCAGCATTTT
15	TRBV2	TRBJ2-1	TRBD2	NA	CASSEGLAEYNEQFF	TGTGCCAGCAGTGAAGGACTAGCGGAGTACAATGAGCAGTTCTTC
17	TRBV4-1	TRBJ1-2	NA	NA	CASSQTTQFTGSGGYTF	TGCGCCAGCAGCCAGACCACCCAATTCACAGGGTCGGGCGGCTACACCTTC
14	TRBV5-8	TRBJ1-6	NA	NA	CASSLLRVESPLHF	TGTGCCAGCAGCTTGTTACGGGTAGAGTCACCCCTCCACTTT
15	TRBV6-4	TRBJ1-4	NA	NA	CASSATGLTNEKLFF	TGTGCCAGCAGCGCTACAGGGTTAACTAATGAAAAACTGTTTTTT
15	TRBV5-1	TRBJ2-1	TRBD1	NA	CASSLGTGNYNEQFF	TGCGCCAGCAGCTTGGGGACAGGAAACTACAATGAGCAGTTCTTC
18	TRBV21-1	TRBJ1-3	NA	NA	CASSKRRVPRGGGNTIYF	TGTGCCAGCAGCAAACGGCGGGTTCCCCGTGGAGGTGGAAACACCATATATTTT
16	TRBV3-1/TRBV3-2	TRBJ2-5	TRBD2	NA	CASSQATSGGRETQYF	TGTGCCAGCAGCCAAGCAACTAGCGGGGGGAGAGAGACCCAGTACTTC
14	TRBV19	TRBJ1-4	TRBD1	NA	CASMDRGSNEKLFF	TGTGCCAGTATGGACAGGGGGTCTAATGAAAAACTGTTTTTT
17	TRBV29-1	TRBJ2-1	TRBD2	NA	CSVEDRGKVAGRDEQFF	TGCAGCGTTGAAGATCGAGGGAAGGTAGCGGGAAGGGATGAGCAGTTCTTC
13	TRBV9	TRBJ2-7	NA	few	CASSEAAGYEQYF	TGTGCCAGCAGCGAGGCGGCGGGCTACGAGCAGTACTTC
14	TRBV10-3	TRBJ2-7	NA	NA	CAISPQGEAYEQYF	TGTGCCATCAGTCCCCAGGGGGAGGCCTACGAGCAGTACTTC
14	TRBV4-1	TRBJ2-1	NA	NA	CASSPRGSLDEQFF	TGCGCCAGCAGCCCCAGGGGTTCCCTTGATGAGCAGTTCTTC